Sequencing of this T cell receptor beta chain was carried out in a study of shared clonotypes between healthy human individuals. Evenly divided among several immunoSEQ plates was the genomic DNA of each subset. Sequencing was performed with immunoSEQ multiplex PCR; in TCRdb, only in-frame clones are kept and a portion is missing. The repertoire has some 2,500,000 clones, under 95% of them found once; the top ten carry about 0.38%. Study conclusions and caveats: Only a few donors were included, so the genetic and exposure-history diversity represented was limited.

Remarks on this clone: The antigen is unknown.

The sequencing sample was made of naive CD4+ T cells from PBMCs. The subset is: CD45RA+ positively selected. The source is a man younger than 30 in good health. Some clones in this sample may be carry-over from other donors' samples.

The CDR3 protein is CATSKLAGTDTQYF. The CDR3 DNA sequence: TGTGCCACCAGCAAACTAGCGGGGACAGATACGCAGTATTTT. The genes are TRBV15 and TRBJ2-3; 10 nucleotides match TRBD2. Germline V gene data show CDR1 as LNHNV and CDR2 as YYDKDF (reference sequence). There are 14 residues in the CDR3. Trimming cost V 4 bases and J 3 bases; bases outside gene matches: 1.